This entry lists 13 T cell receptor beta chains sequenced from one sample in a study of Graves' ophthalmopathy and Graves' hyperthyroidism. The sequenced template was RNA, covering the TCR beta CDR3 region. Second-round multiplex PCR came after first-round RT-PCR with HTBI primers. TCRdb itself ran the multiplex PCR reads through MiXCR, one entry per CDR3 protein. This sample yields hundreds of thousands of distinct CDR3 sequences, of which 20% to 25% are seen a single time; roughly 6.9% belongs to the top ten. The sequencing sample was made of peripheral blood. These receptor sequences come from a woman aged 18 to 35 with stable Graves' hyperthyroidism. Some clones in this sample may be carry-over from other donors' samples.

CDR3 sequence (DNA): TGTGCCAGCAGCCAAGCTCTAAGTCAGCCCCAGCATTTT. Its protein product is CASSQALSQPQHF. The V and J genes are TRBV3-1 and TRBJ1-5; D is uncertain. V was clipped by 1 base and J by 6 bases, with 7 bases between them. CDR3 length: 13 amino acids. Looked up from germline, CDR1 is LGHDT and CDR2 is YNNKEL (reference sequence).

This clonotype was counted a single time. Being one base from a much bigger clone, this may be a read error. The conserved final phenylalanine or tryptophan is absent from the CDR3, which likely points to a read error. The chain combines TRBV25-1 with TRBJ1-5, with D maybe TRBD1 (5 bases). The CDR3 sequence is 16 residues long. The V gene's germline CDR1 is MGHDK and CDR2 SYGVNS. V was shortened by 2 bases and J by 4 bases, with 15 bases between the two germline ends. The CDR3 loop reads CASSEGGGSANQPQHL. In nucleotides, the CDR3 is TGTGCCAGCAGTGAAGGTGGGGGGTCAGCTAATCAGCCCCAGCATTTG.

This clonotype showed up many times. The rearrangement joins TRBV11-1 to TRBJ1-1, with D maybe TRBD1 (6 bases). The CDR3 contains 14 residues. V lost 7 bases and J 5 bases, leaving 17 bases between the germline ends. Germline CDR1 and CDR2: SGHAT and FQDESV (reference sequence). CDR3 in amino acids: CASTQEQGRTEAFF. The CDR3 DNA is TGTGCCAGCACCCAAGAGCAGGGGAGGACTGAAGCTTTCTTT.

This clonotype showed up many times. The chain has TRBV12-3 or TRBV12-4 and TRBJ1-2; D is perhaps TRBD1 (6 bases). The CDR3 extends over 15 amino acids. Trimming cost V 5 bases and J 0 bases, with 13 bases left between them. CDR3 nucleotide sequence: TGTGCCAGCAGTCCGGGACAAAGAACTAACTATGGCTACACCTTC. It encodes CASSPGQRTNYGYTF.

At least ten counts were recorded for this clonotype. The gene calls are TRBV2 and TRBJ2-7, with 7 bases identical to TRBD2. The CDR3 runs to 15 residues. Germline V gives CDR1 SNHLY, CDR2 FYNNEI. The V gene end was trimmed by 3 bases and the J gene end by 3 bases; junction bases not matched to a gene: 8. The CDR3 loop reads CASSEGTTVVYEQYF. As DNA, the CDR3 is TGTGCCAGCAGTGAGGGGACTACCGTCGTCTACGAGCAGTACTTC. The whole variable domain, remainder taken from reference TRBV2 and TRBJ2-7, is EPEVTQTPSHQVTQMGQEVILRCVPISNHLYFYWYRQILGQKVEFLVSFYNNEISEKSEIFDDQFSVERPDGSNFTLKIRSTKLEDSAMYFCASSEGTTVVYEQYFGPGTRLTVT.

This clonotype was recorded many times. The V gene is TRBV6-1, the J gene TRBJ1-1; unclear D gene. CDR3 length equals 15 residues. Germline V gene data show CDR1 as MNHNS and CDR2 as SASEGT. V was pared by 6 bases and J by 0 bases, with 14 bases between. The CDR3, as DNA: TGTGCCAGCAGCCCTACCTCCGCCTTGAACACTGAAGCTTTCTTT. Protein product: CASSPTSALNTEAFF.

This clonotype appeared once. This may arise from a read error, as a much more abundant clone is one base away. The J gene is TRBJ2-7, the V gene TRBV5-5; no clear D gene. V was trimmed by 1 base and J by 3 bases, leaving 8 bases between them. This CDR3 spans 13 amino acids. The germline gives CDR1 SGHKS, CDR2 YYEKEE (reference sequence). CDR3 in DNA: TGTGCCAGCAGCTTGTGGGGATACTACGAGCAGTACGTC. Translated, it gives CASSLWGYYEQYV.

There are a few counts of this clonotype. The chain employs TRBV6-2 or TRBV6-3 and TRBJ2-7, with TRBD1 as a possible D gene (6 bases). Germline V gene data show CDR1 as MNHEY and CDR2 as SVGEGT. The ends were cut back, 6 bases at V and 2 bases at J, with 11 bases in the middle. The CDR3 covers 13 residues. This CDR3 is CASSQGWTYEQYF. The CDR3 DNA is TGTGCCAGCAGCCAGGGGTGGACCTACGAGCAGTACTTC.

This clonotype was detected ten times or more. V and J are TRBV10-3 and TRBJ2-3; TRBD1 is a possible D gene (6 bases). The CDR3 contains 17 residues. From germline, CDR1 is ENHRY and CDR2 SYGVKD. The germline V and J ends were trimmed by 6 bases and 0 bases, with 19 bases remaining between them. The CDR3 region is CAISRSLQGFSTDTQYF. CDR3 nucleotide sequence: TGTGCCATCAGCCGAAGCCTACAGGGATTTAGCACAGATACGCAGTATTTT.

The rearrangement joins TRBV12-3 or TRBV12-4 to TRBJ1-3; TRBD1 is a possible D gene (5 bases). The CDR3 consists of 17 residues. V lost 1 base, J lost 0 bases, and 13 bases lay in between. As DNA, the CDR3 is TGTGCCAGCAGTTTAGTTCAGGGTCCCAGCTCTGGAAACACCATATATTTT. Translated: CASSLVQGPSSGNTIYF.

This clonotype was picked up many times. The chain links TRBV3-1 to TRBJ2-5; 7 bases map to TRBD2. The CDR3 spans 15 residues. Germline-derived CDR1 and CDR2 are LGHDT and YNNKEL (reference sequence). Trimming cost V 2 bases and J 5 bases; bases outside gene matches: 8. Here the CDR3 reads CASSQRTGGLETQYF. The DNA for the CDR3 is TGTGCCAGCAGCCAACGTACGGGAGGTCTGGAGACCCAGTACTTC.

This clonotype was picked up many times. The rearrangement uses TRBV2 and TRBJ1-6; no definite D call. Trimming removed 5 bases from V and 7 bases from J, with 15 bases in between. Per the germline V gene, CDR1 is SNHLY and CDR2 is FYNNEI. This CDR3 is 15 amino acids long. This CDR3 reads CASSPRSGWNSPLHF. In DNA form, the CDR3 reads TGTGCCAGCAGTCCCCGGTCGGGATGGAATTCACCCCTCCACTTT. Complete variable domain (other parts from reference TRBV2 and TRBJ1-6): EPEVTQTPSHQVTQMGQEVILRCVPISNHLYFYWYRQILGQKVEFLVSFYNNEISEKSEIFDDQFSVERPDGSNFTLKIRSTKLEDSAMYFCASSPRSGWNSPLHFGNGTRLTVT.

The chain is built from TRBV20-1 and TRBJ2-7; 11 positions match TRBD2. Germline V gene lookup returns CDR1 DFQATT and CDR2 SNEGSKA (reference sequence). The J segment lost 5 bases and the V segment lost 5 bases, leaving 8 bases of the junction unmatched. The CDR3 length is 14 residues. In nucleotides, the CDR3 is TGCAGTGCTCCAAGACTAGCGGGATTAAACGAGCAGTACTTC. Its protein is CSAPRLAGLNEQYF.